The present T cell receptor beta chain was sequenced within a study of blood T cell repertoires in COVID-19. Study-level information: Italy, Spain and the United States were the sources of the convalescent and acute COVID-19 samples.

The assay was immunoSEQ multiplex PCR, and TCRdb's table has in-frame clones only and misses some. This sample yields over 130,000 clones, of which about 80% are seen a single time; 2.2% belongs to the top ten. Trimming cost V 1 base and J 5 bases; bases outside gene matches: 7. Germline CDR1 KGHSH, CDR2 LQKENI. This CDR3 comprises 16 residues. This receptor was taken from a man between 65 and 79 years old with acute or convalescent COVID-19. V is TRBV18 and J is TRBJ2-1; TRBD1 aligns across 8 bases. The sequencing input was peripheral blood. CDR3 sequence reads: CASSPQSTGVNNEQFF. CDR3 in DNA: TGTGCCAGCTCACCACAGTCGACAGGGGTAAACAATGAGCAGTTCTTC. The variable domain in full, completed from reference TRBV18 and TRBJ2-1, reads NAGVMQNPRHLVRRRGQEARLRCSPMKGHSHVYWYRQLPEEGLKFMVYLQKENIIDESGMPKERFSAEFPKEGPSILRIQQVVRGDSAAYFCASSPQSTGVNNEQFFGPGTRLTVL.